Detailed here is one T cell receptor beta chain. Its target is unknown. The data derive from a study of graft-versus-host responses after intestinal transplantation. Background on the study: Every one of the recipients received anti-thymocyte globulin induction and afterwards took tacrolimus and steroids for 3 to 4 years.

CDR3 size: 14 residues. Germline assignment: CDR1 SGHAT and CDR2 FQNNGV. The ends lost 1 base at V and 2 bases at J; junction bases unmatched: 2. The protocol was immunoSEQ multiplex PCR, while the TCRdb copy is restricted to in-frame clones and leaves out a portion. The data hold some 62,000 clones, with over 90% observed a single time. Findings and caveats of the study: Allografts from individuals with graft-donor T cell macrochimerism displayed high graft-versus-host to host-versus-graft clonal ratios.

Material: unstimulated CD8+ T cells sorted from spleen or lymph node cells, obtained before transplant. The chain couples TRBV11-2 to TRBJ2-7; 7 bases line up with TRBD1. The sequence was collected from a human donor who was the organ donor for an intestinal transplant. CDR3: CASSLATGTYEQYF. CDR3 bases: TGTGCCAGCAGCTTAGCGACAGGGACCTACGAGCAGTACTTC.